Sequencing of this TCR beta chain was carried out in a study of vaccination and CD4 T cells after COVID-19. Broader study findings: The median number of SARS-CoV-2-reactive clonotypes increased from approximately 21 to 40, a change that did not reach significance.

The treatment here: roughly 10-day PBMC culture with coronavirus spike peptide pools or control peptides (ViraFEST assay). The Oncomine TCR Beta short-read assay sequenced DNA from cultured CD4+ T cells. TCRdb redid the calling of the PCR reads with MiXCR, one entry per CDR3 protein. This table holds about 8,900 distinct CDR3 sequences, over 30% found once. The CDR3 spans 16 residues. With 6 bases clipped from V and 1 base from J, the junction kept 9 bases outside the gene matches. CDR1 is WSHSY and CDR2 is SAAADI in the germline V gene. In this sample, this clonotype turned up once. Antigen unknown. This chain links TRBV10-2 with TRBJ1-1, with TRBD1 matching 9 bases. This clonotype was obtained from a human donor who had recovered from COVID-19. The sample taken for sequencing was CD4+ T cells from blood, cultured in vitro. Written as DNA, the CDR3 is TGCGCCAGCAGCTATCATCCGGGACAGGGGAACACTGAAGCTTTCTTT. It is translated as CASSYHPGQGNTEAFF.